This TCR beta chain was sequenced in a study of blood T cell repertoires in COVID-19. Study-wide context: The United States, Italy and Spain provided the acute and convalescent COVID-19 samples. PBMCs, B-cell-depleted T cells, or T cells were the source of the cDNA or gDNA that made up the material.

Germline CDR1 is LGHDT and CDR2 is YNNKEL (reference sequence). Deletions cut 0 bases from V and 0 bases from J, with 17 bases between. The CDR3 is 18 residues long. As handled by the study authors: Amplification from reference gene primers served as the basis for estimated nucleated cell counts. Assay used: immunoSEQ multiplex PCR; TCRdb lists only in-frame clones, some missing. The V and J calls and clone size come from that table; D and trimming were worked out from the DNA. The table lists about 180,000 clones, more than 85% of them singletons. This clonotype originated in a woman younger than 45 with active or convalescent COVID-19. J is TRBJ2-5 and V is TRBV3-1 (or the pseudogene TRBV3-2); the D gene is possibly TRBD2 (7 bases). Sequencing was performed on peripheral blood. Here the CDR3 DNA reads TGTGCCAGCAGCCAAGATCTCGGAAGAGGGGGGGACCAAGAGACCCAGTACTTC. It encodes CASSQDLGRGGDQETQYF.